One sample yielded the 23 T cell receptor beta chains listed below, sequenced in a study of shared clonotypes between healthy human individuals. Profiled with immunoSEQ multiplex PCR; TCRdb holds only in-frame clones, not every one. The data show around 2.5 million clones, with approximately 93% seen just once and 0.36% held by the top ten. The source material was naive CD4+ T cells from PBMCs. Subset in this sample: CD45RA+ positively selected. Receptor source: a man younger than 35 in good health. Some clones in this sample may be carry-over from other donors' samples.

The V call is TRBV28, the J call TRBJ2-7; TRBD2 is a possible D gene (6 bases). Trimming removed 7 bases from V and 4 bases from J, with 20 bases in between. From germline, CDR1 is MDHEN and CDR2 SYDVKM. This CDR3 spans 15 amino acids. The CDR3 DNA is TGTGCCAGCACCACAGCGGGCAGGGAAAGTTACGAGCAGTACTTC. Translated: CASTTAGRESYEQYF.

Concerning this clone itself: Other DNA sequences in this sample translate to the same CDR3. The chain uses TRBV10-3 and TRBJ1-5; no clear D gene. The germline gives CDR1 ENHRY, CDR2 SYGVKD. V shed 2 bases and J shed 1 base, with 3 bases lying between them. There are 13 residues in the CDR3. CDR3: CAISEISNQPQHF. CDR3 in DNA: TGTGCCATCAGTGAGATCAGCAATCAGCCCCAGCATTTT.

This chain links TRBV6-5 with TRBJ2-3; D not resolved. Trimming pared 2 bases from V and 2 bases from J, leaving 14 bases between. The CDR3 consists of 16 residues. Germline V CDR1 and CDR2: MNHEY, SVGAGI. CDR3 nucleotides: TGTGCCAGCAGTTACGGTCGGCTAGTCCACACAGATACGCAGTATTTT. Protein product: CASSYGRLVHTDTQYF.

V is TRBV5-1 and J is TRBJ2-5, with 9 bases that match TRBD2. Per germline, CDR1 SGHRS and CDR2 YFSETQ. Trimming removed 4 bases from V and 4 bases from J; junction bases left unmatched: 20. The CDR3 has 19 amino acids. In DNA, the CDR3 is TGCGCCAGCAGCACCATAGGCGGGGGGGCCCTTGGATTAATAGAGACCCAGTACTTC. As protein: CASSTIGGGALGLIETQYF.

The gene calls are TRBV11-2 and TRBJ1-4, with D perhaps TRBD1 (6 bases). Per the germline V gene, CDR1 is SGHAT and CDR2 is FQNNGV. Trimming took off 4 bases at V and 8 bases at J, with 11 bases between the two ends. The CDR3 totals 13 residues. CDR3 loop: CASSWTVREKLFF. CDR3 bases: TGTGCCAGCAGCTGGACAGTCCGGGAAAAACTGTTTTTT. The entire variable domain, with the rest obtained from reference TRBV11-2 and TRBJ1-4, is as follows: EAGVAQSPRYKIIEKRQSVAFWCNPISGHATLYWYQQILGQGPKLLIQFQNNGVVDDSQLPKDRFSAERLKGVDSTLKIQPAKLEDSAVYLCASSWTVREKLFFGSGTQLSVL.

The rearrangement uses TRBV20-1 and TRBJ2-7; no clear D. Germline CDR1 is DFQATT and CDR2 is SNEGSKA (reference sequence). The CDR3 has 11 residues. V lost 4 bases and J lost 7, with 11 bases in between. In nucleotides, the CDR3 is TGCAGTGCTATTTTTTCCAGGGAGCAGTACTTC. It specifies CSAIFSREQYF.

The V gene is TRBV5-1, the J gene TRBJ1-3, with unresolved D. V was cut by 0 bases and J by 0 bases, with 10 bases left in between. The CDR3 is made up of 16 amino acids. Germline V gives CDR1 SGHRS, CDR2 YFSETQ. The CDR3: CASSLDPAGSGNTIYF. In DNA form, the CDR3 reads TGCGCCAGCAGCTTGGATCCGGCGGGCTCTGGAAACACCATATATTTT. The full variable domain, with the rest looked up from reference TRBV5-1 and TRBJ1-3, is KAGVTQTPRYLIKTRGQQVTLSCSPISGHRSVSWYQQTPGQGLQFLFEYFSETQRNKGNFPGRFSGRQFSNSRSEMNVSTLELGDSALYLCASSLDPAGSGNTIYFGEGSWLTVV.

This clone was observed a single time. The CDR3 sequence: CASSEYFGSPYEQYF. CDR3 nucleotide sequence: TGTGCCAGCAGTGAATATTTTGGCAGCCCCTACGAGCAGTACTTC. The chain couples TRBV25-1 to TRBJ2-7; D remains ambiguous. V gave up 0 bases and J gave up 2 bases, with 11 bases separating them. Germline values: CDR1 MGHDK, CDR2 SYGVNS. The CDR3 is 15 residues long.

This chain links TRBV19 with TRBJ1-5, with no clear D. The germline V and J ends were trimmed by 2 bases and 3 bases, with 14 bases remaining between them. The CDR3 consists of 16 residues. The V gene's germline CDR1 is LNHDA and CDR2 SQIVND (reference sequence). The CDR3 is CASSIQGQMINQPQHF. The CDR3, as DNA: TGTGCCAGTAGTATACAAGGTCAGATGATCAATCAGCCCCAGCATTTT.

The chain recombines TRBV6-5 with TRBJ1-4; D not certain. CDR1 is MNHEY, CDR2 SVGAGI, per germline. The CDR3 length is 14 residues. V gave up 3 bases and J gave up 0 bases, with 5 bases separating them. The CDR3: CASSYAPTNEKLFF. The CDR3 DNA is TGTGCCAGCAGTTATGCCCCAACTAATGAAAAACTGTTTTTT.

This chain links TRBV5-1 with TRBJ2-5; 10 positions match TRBD2. Losses at the gene ends were 4 bases for V and 1 base for J; bases not matched to a gene: 7. Germline loops: CDR1 SGHRS, CDR2 YFSETQ. The CDR3 is made up of 16 amino acids. The CDR3 protein is CASSPRAGGPQETQYF. DNA for the CDR3: TGCGCCAGCAGCCCTAGAGCGGGAGGGCCCCAAGAGACCCAGTACTTC.

The chain is built from TRBV18 and TRBJ2-1; TRBD2 matches 9 bases. The trim removed 3 bases at V and 4 bases at J, leaving 7 bases unmatched. Germline CDR1 KGHSH, CDR2 LQKENI. There are 16 residues in the CDR3. CDR3 in DNA: TGTGCCAGCTCACCTGGGGCTAGCGGGAATTACAATGAGCAGTTCTTC. Protein sequence: CASSPGASGNYNEQFF.

The V and J genes are TRBV6-1 and TRBJ1-1, with TRBD1 as a possible D gene (6 bases). In germline, CDR1 is MNHNS, CDR2 SASEGT. Trimming cost V 6 bases and J 7 bases, with 18 bases left between them. This CDR3 comprises 14 residues. For the CDR3, the DNA is TGTGCCAGCAGCCCGCTGGGGGGCGGCGGTGAAGCTTTCTTT. Translated: CASSPLGGGGEAFF.

This clone was detected only a few times. The V gene is TRBV5-4, the J gene TRBJ1-1, with D possibly TRBD1 on 5 matching bases. The germline CDR1 and CDR2 sequences are SGHNT and YYREEE (reference sequence). Trimming left V 3 bases short and J 4 bases short, with 16 bases between. The CDR3 totals 15 residues. The DNA for the CDR3 is TGTGCCAGCAGCTCAAGCTTTATGGGGGGCACTGAAGCTTTCTTT. Translation: CASSSSFMGGTEAFF.

The chain uses TRBV1 and TRBJ2-1; TRBD2 is the table's D call and was not checked against the DNA. TRBV1 is given as a pseudogene. The CDR3 has 18 residues. The CDR3 bases are TGCACCAGCAGCCAAGATGTACTAGCGGGACCCTCCTACAATGAGCAGTTCTTC. It encodes CTSSQDVLAGPSYNEQFF.

The V and J genes are TRBV19 and TRBJ2-3; no clear D. The V gene lost 2 bases and the J gene lost 6 bases, with 12 bases spanning the gap. The CDR3 totals 14 residues. CDR1 LNHDA and CDR2 SQIVND come from the germline V gene (reference sequence). The CDR3 loop is CASSIIPGWDTQYF. The CDR3 DNA sequence: TGTGCCAGTAGTATAATCCCGGGTTGGGATACGCAGTATTTT.

The V call is TRBV4-1, the J call TRBJ1-5; D remains unclear. This CDR3 has 15 residues. Trimming took 1 base from V and 7 from J, leaving 14 bases between them. Looked up from germline, CDR1 is MGHRA and CDR2 is YSYEKL. Written as DNA, the CDR3 is TGCGCCAGCAGCCAAGCTCGGGTTACGGGGCAGCCCCAGCATTTT. Residues: CASSQARVTGQPQHF.

The J gene is TRBJ2-1, the V gene TRBV30, with 7 bases matching TRBD2. The V gene's germline CDR1 is GTSNPN and CDR2 SVGIG (reference sequence). CDR3 length: 14 residues. V was clipped by 2 bases and J by 3 bases; unmatched bases: 4. The CDR3 DNA sequence: TGTGCCTGGAGTCCGAAGCGGGACTACAATGAGCAGTTCTTC. It yields the protein CAWSPKRDYNEQFF.

The chain recombines TRBV2 with TRBJ2-6, with 8 bases lining up with TRBD1. The CDR3 covers 12 residues. Trimming took 9 bases from V and 12 from J; bases not matched to a gene: 7. Looked up from germline, CDR1 is SNHLY and CDR2 is FYNNEI. The CDR3 is CARAGTGVVLTF. CDR3 bases: TGTGCCAGGGCCGGGACAGGTGTCGTCCTGACTTTC.

The V and J genes are TRBV10-3 and TRBJ1-5, with D unresolved. The CDR3 has 13 amino acids. In germline, CDR1 is ENHRY, CDR2 SYGVKD. Trimming removed 4 bases at V and 4 bases at J, with 8 bases between. CDR3 sequence: CAISGPQNQPQHF. Written as DNA, the CDR3 is TGTGCCATCAGTGGTCCACAGAATCAGCCCCAGCATTTT.

V usage is TRBV7-2 and J usage is TRBJ1-1, with D unclear. Trimming took off 1 base at V and 4 bases at J, with 10 bases between the two ends. Per the germline V gene, CDR1 is SGHTA and CDR2 is FQGNSA. CDR3 length: 14 residues. The CDR3 region has the DNA TGTGCCAGCAGCTTAGAAGCCCTGGGCACTGAAGCTTTCTTT. Amino acids: CASSLEALGTEAFF.

The chain employs TRBV7-2 and TRBJ2-5; 7 nucleotides match TRBD1. The germline CDR1 and CDR2 sequences are SGHTA and FQGNSA. The CDR3 runs to 15 residues. The V and J ends lost 1 base and 4 bases, in that order; junction bases with no gene match: 6. The CDR3 bases are TGTGCCAGCAGCTTAGTGGTAGGGACAGCAGAGACCCAGTACTTC. Translated, it gives CASSLVVGTAETQYF. Supplemented by reference TRBV7-2 and TRBJ2-5, the full variable domain reads GAGVSQSPSNKVTEKGKDVELRCDPISGHTALYWYRQSLGQGLEFLIYFQGNSAPDKSGLPSDRFSAERTGGSVSTLTIQRTQQEDSAVYLCASSLVVGTAETQYFGPGTRLLVL.

This clone came up once. The rearrangement uses TRBV27 and TRBJ2-6; D gene unclear. CDR1 is MNHEY and CDR2 is SMNVEV in the germline V gene (reference sequence). This CDR3 region has 15 residues. V was trimmed by 7 bases and J by 2 bases, leaving 12 bases between them. In nucleotides, the CDR3 is TGTGCCAGCACAAAGTCACCCCCTGGGGCCAACGTCCTGACTTTC. It is translated as CASTKSPPGANVLTF.